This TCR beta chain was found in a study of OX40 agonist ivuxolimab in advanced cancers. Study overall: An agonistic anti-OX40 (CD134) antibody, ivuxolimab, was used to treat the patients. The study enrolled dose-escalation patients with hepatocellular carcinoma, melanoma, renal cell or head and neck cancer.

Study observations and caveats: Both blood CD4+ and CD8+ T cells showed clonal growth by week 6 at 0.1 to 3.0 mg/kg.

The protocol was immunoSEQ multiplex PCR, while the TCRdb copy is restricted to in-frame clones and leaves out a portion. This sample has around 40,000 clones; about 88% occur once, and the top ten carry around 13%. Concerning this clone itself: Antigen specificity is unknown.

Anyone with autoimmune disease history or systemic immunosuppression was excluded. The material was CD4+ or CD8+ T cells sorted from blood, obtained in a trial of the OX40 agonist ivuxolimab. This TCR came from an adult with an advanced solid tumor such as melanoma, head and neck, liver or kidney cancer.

The CDR3 nucleotides read TGTGCCAGCAGTTTCCGTGGACTAGCCGCCACCTACGAGCAGTACTTC. It specifies CASSFRGLAATYEQYF. This rearrangement joins TRBV27 to TRBJ2-7; TRBD2 agrees at 8 bases. The CDR3 runs 16 residues. Germline loops: CDR1 MNHEY, CDR2 SMNVEV (reference sequence). Unmatched junction bases numbered 9, after V lost 3 bases and J lost 2 bases.